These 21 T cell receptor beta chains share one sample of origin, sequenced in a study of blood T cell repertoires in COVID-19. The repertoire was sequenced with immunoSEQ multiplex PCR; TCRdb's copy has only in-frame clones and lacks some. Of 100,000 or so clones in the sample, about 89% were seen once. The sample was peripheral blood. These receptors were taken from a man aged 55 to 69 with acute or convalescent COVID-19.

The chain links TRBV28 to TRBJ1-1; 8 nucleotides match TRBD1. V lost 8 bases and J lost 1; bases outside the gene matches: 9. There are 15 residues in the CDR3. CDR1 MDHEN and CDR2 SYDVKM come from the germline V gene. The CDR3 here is CASSGGDGWNTEAFF. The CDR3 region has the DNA TGTGCCAGCTCAGGGGGCGACGGGTGGAACACTGAAGCTTTCTTT.

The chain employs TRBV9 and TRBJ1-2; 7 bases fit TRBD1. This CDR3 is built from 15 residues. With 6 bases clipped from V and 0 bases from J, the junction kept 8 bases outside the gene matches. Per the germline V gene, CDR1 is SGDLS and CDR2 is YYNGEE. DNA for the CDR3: TGTGCCAGCATTGAGGACAGGAGGTCTAACTATGGCTACACCTTC. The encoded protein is CASIEDRRSNYGYTF.

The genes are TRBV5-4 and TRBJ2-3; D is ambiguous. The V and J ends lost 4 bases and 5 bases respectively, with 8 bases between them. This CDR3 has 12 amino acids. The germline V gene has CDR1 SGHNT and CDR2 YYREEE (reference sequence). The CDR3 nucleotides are TGTGCCAGCAGCCCTCAGGAAGATACGCAGTATTTT. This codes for CASSPQEDTQYF.

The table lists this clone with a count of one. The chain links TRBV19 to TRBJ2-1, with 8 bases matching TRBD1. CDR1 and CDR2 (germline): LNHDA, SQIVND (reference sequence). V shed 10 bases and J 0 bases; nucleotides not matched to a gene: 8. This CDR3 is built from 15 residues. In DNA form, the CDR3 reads TGTGCCACCAAACCCACAGGGGGCTCCTACAATGAGCAGTTCTTC. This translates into CATKPTGGSYNEQFF.

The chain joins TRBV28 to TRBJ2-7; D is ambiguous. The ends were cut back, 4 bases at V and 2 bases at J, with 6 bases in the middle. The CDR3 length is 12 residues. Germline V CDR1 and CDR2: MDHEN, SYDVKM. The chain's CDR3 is CASSSLTYEQYF. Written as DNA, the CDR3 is TGTGCCAGCAGTTCACTTACCTACGAGCAGTACTTC. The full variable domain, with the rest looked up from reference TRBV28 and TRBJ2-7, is DVKVTQSSRYLVKRTGEKVFLECVQDMDHENMFWYRQDPGLGLRLIYFSYDVKMKEKGDIPEGYSVSREKKERFSLILESASTNQTSMYLCASSSLTYEQYFGPGTRLTVT.

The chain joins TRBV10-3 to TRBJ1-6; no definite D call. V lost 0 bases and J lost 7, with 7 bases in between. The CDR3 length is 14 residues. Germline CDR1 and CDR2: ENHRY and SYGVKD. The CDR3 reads CAISESQKNSPLHF. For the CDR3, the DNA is TGTGCCATCAGTGAGTCCCAGAAAAATTCACCCCTCCACTTT.

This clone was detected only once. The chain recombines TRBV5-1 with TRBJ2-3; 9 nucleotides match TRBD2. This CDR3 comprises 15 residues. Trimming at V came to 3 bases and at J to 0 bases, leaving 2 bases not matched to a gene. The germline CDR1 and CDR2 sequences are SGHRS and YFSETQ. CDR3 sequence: CASSSLAGSTDTQYF. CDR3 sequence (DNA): TGCGCCAGCAGCTCTCTAGCGGGAAGCACAGATACGCAGTATTTT. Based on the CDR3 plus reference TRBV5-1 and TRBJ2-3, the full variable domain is KAGVTQTPRYLIKTRGQQVTLSCSPISGHRSVSWYQQTPGQGLQFLFEYFSETQRNKGNFPGRFSGRQFSNSRSEMNVSTLELGDSALYLCASSSLAGSTDTQYFGPGTRLTVL.

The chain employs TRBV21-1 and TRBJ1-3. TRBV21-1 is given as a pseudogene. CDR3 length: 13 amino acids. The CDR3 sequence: CARARGSGNTIYF. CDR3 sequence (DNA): TGTGCCAGAGCACGGGGCTCTGGAAACACCATATATTTT.

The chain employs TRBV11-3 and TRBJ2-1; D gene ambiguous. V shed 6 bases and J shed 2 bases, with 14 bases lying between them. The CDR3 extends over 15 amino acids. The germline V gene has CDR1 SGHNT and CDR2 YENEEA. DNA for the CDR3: TGTGCCAGCAGTCCGCGGAACGGTCCCTACAATGAGCAGTTCTTC. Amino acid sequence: CASSPRNGPYNEQFF. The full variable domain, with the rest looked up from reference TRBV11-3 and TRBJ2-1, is EAGVVQSPRYKIIEKKQPVAFWCNPISGHNTLYWYLQNLGQGPELLIRYENEEAVDDSQLPKDRFSAERLKGVDSTLKIQPAELGDSAVYLCASSPRNGPYNEQFFGPGTRLTVL.

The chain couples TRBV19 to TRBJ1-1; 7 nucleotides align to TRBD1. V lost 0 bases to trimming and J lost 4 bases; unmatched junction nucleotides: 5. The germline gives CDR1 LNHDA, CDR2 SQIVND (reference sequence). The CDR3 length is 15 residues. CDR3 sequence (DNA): TGTGCCAGTAGTATAGATGGGGCAGGGGGCACTGAAGCTTTCTTT. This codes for CASSIDGAGGTEAFF.

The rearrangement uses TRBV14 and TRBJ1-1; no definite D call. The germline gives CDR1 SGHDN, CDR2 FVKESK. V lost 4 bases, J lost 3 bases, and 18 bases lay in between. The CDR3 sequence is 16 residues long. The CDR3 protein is CASSPRGGIGDTEAFF. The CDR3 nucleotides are TGTGCCAGCAGCCCCCGAGGAGGAATCGGGGACACTGAAGCTTTCTTT. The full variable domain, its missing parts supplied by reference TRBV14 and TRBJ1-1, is EAGVTQFPSHSVIEKGQTVTLRCDPISGHDNLYWYRRVMGKEIKFLLHFVKESKQDESGMPNNRFLAERTGGTYSTLKVQPAELEDSGVYFCASSPRGGIGDTEAFFGQGTRLTVV.

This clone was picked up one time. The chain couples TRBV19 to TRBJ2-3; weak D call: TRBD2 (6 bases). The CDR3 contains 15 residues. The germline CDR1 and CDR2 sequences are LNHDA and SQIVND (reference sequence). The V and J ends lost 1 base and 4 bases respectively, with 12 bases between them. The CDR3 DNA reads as TGTGCCAGTAGTATAGCGGGAGCTGGGGCAGATACGCAGTATTTT. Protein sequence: CASSIAGAGADTQYF. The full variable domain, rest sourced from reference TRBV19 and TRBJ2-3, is DGGITQSPKYLFRKEGQNVTLSCEQNLNHDAMYWYRQDPGQGLRLIYYSQIVNDFQKGDIAEGYSVSREKKESFPLTVTSAQKNPTAFYLCASSIAGAGADTQYFGPGTRLTVL.

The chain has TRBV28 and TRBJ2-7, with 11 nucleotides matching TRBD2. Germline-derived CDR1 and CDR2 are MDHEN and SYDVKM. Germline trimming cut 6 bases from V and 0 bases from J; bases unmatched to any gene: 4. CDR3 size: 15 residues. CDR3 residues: CASRLGLAASYEQYF. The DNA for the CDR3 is TGTGCCAGCAGATTGGGACTAGCGGCCTCCTACGAGCAGTACTTC.

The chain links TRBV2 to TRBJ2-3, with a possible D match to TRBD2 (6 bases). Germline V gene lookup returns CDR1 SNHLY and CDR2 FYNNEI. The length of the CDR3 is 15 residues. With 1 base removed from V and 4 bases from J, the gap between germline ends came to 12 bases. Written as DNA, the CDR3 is TGTGCCAGCAGTGAAGGGGGCTCGGGGGCAGATACGCAGTATTTT. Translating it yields CASSEGGSGADTQYF.

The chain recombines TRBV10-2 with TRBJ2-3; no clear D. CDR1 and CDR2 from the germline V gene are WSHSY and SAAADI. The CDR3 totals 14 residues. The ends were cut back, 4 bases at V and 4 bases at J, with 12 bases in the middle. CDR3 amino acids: CASSGTPRSDTQYF. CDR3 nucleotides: TGCGCCAGCAGTGGAACCCCTAGGTCAGATACGCAGTATTTT.

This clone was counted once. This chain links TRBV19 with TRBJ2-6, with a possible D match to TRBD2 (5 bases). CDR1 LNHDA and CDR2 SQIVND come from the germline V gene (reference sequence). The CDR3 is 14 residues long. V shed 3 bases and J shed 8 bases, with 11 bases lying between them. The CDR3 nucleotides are TGTGCCAGTAGTATTTTAGGAGGAACCAACGTCCTGACTTTC. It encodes CASSILGGTNVLTF.

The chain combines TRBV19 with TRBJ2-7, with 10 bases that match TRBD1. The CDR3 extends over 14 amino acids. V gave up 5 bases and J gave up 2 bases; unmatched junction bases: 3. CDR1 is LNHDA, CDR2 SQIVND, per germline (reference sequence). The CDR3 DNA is TGTGCCAGTAGTTTCGGGACAGGGGCCTACGAGCAGTACTTC. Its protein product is CASSFGTGAYEQYF.

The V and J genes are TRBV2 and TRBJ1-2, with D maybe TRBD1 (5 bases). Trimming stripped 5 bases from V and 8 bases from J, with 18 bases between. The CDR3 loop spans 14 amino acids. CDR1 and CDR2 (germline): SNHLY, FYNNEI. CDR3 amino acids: CASSYDSELWGYTF. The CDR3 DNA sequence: TGTGCCAGCAGTTACGACAGTGAGCTATGGGGCTACACCTTC.

In nucleotides, the CDR3 is TGTGCCAGCAGTCGGGGACTAGCGGGGAACACCGGGGAGCTGTTTTTT. Translating gives CASSRGLAGNTGELFF. The V gene is TRBV6-6, the J gene TRBJ2-2; 12 nucleotides match TRBD2. The CDR3 consists of 16 residues. Looked up from germline, CDR1 is MNHNY and CDR2 is SVGAGI (reference sequence). With 5 bases clipped from V and 1 base from J, the junction kept 2 bases outside the gene matches.

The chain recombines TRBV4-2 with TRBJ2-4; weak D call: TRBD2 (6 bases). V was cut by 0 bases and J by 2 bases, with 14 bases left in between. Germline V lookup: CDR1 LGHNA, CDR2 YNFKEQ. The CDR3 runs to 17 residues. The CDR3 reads CASSQDPGGGPKNIQYF. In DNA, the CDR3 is TGTGCCAGCAGCCAAGATCCCGGGGGAGGCCCCAAAAACATTCAGTACTTC.

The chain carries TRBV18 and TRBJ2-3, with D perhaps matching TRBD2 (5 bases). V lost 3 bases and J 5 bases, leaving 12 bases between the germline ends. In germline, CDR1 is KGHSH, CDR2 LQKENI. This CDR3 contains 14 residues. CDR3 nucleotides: TGTGCCAGCTCACCCGTTCGGAGCGGAGATACGCAGTATTTT. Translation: CASSPVRSGDTQYF.